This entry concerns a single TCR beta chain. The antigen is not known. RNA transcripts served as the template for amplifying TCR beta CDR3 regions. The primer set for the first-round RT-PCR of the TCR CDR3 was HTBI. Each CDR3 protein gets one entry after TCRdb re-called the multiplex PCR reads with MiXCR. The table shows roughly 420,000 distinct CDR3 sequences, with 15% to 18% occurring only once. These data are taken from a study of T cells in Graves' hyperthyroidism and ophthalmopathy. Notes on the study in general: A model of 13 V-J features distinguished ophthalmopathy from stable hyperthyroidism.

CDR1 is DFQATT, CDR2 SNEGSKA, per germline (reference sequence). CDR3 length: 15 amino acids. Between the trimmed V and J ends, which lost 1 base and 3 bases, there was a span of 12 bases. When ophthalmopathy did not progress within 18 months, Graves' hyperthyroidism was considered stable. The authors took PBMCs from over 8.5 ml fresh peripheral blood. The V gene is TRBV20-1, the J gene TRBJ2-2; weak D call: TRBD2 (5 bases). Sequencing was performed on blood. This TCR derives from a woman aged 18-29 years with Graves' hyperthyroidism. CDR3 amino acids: CSARGSGTYTGELFF. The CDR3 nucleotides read TGCAGTGCTAGAGGGTCGGGAACCTACACCGGGGAGCTGTTTTTT.